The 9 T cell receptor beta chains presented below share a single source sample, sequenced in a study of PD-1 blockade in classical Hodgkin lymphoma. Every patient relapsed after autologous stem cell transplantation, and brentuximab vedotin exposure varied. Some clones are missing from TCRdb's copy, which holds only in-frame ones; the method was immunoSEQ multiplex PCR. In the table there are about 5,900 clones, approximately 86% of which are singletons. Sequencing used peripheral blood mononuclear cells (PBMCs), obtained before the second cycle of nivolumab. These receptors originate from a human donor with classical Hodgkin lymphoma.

The chain's CDR3 is CASRGAYGYTF. CDR3 coding DNA: TGTGCCAGCAGAGGTGCTTATGGCTACACCTTC. This chain connects TRBV25-1 to TRBJ1-2, with no clear D. Germline CDR1 is MGHDK and CDR2 is SYGVNS. The CDR3 consists of 11 residues. V lost 6 bases and J lost 5, with 7 bases in between.

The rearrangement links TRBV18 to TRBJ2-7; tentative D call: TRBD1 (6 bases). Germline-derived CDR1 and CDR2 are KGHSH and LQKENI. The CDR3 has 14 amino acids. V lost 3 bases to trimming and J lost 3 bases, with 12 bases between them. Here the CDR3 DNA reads TGTGCCAGCTCACCCGGGCCAGGGGTCTACGAGCAGTACGTC. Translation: CASSPGPGVYEQYV.

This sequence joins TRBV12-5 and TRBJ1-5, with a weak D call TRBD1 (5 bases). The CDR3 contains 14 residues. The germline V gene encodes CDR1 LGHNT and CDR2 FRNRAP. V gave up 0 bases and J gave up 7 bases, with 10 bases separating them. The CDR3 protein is CASGLVPGRQPQHF. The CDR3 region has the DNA TGTGCTAGTGGTTTGGTGCCAGGGCGGCAGCCCCAGCATTTT.

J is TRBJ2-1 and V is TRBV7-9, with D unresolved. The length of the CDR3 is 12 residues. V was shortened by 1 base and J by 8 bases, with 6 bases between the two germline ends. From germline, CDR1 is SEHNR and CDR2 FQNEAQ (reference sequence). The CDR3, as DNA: TGTGCCAGCAGCTTAGAGTACGATGAGCAGTTCTTC. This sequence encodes CASSLEYDEQFF.

CDR3 sequence: CASSLSVGFEAFF. The CDR3, as DNA: TGTGCCAGCAGTTTATCGGTGGGTTTTGAAGCTTTCTTT. The chain uses TRBV27 and TRBJ1-1; D uncertain. CDR1 is MNHEY, CDR2 SMNVEV, per germline (reference sequence). This CDR3 contains 13 residues. With 0 bases removed from V and 7 bases from J, the gap between germline ends came to 9 bases.

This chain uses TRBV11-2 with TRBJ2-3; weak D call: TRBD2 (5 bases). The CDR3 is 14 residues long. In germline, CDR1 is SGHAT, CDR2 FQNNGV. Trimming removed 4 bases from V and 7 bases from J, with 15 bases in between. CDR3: CASSSLRESHTQYF. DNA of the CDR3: TGTGCCAGCAGCTCCCTAAGGGAGTCACATACGCAGTATTTT.

The CDR3 loop reads CASRAATNEKLFF. CDR3 DNA sequence: TGTGCCAGCAGGGCTGCAACTAATGAAAAACTGTTTTTT. This chain connects TRBV7-2 to TRBJ1-4; unclear D gene. This CDR3 contains 13 residues. V was cut by 6 bases and J by 0 bases, with 5 bases left in between. Germline CDR1 and CDR2: SGHTA and FQGNSA.

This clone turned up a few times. Here the CDR3 DNA reads TGTGCCAGCAGCTGGGGACGGAACTCTGGAAACACCATATATTTT. Translating it yields CASSWGRNSGNTIYF. The chain combines TRBV5-4 with TRBJ1-3; TRBD1 might be the D (5 bases). This CDR3 spans 15 amino acids. CDR1 is SGHNT and CDR2 is YYREEE in the germline V gene (reference sequence). V was trimmed by 3 bases and J by 0 bases, leaving 10 bases between them.

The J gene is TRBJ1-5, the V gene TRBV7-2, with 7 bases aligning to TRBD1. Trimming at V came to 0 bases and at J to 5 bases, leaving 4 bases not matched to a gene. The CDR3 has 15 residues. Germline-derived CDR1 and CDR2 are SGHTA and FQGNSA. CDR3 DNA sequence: TGTGCCAGCAGCTTAGCTTTCAGGGGGGATCAGCCCCAGCATTTT. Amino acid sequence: CASSLAFRGDQPQHF.